This T cell receptor (beta chain) was found in a study of blood T cell repertoires in COVID-19. V shed 4 bases and J shed 2 bases, with 9 bases lying between them. Germline CDR1 reads MDHEN; CDR2 reads SYDVKM. The CDR3 contains 14 residues. Clones were sequenced by immunoSEQ multiplex PCR, and TCRdb holds only the in-frame ones, with some missing. The table records 180,000 or so clones, over 80% of them present only once. Sequencing input: PBMCs or T cells enriched from blood (not recorded which). The sequence was obtained from a woman aged 60-75 years who had recovered from COVID-19. The chain employs TRBV28 and TRBJ1-5; D is unresolved. The CDR3 DNA follows: TGTGCCAGCAGTTCCTTAGCGGGCAATCAGCCCCAGCATTTT. It yields the protein CASSSLAGNQPQHF.